This TCR beta chain derives from a study of blood T cell repertoires in COVID-19. Losses at the gene ends were 2 bases for V and 7 bases for J; bases not matched to a gene: 4. Germline V gene sequence: CDR1 SGHAT, CDR2 FQNNGV. The CDR3 covers 14 residues. The method was immunoSEQ multiplex PCR; TCRdb's version includes in-frame clones alone and lacks a portion of them. Of hundreds of thousands of clones listed, about 80% were seen once; the top ten hold about 3.1%. This rearrangement joins TRBV11-2 to TRBJ2-1, with 8 bases matching TRBD2. The sequenced sample consisted of peripheral blood. The receptor's source is a woman of 80 years or more with acute or convalescent COVID-19. The chain's CDR3 is CASSLSGRVNEQFF. CDR3 DNA: TGTGCCAGCAGCTTAAGCGGGAGAGTGAATGAGCAGTTCTTC.